These 7 T cell receptor beta chains share one sample of origin, sequenced in a study of blood T cell repertoires in COVID-19 (dated by TCRdb to between 2020 and 2021). The library came from the immunoSEQ multiplex PCR assay. TCRdb mirrors the immuneACCESS table, restricted to in-frame sequences. Some clones are absent from its copies; in checked studies, under half trace to an unresolved V gene, and the reason for the others is unknown. The sample table lists about 140,000 clones, nearly 80% of them with a count of one. The top ten constitute just under 3% of the sample. Sequenced: PBMCs or T cells enriched from blood (not recorded which). These receptors all come from a woman aged 50 to 60 who had recovered from COVID-19.

V gene TRBV10-3 combines with J gene TRBJ1-1; weak D call: TRBD1 (6 bases). The V end lost 4 bases, the J end lost 7 bases, and 13 bases lay between the germline ends. The CDR3 runs to 13 residues. Germline CDR1 is ENHRY and CDR2 is SYGVKD. CDR3 region: CAISGGGGGEAFF. The CDR3 DNA is TGTGCCATCAGTGGAGGGGGTGGAGGTGAAGCTTTCTTT.

Note on this clone: The identical CDR3 is also encoded by other nucleotide sequences in the sample. The gene calls are TRBV5-1 and TRBJ2-7; 7 positions match TRBD1. The CDR3 extends over 12 amino acids. The germline gives CDR1 SGHRS, CDR2 YFSETQ. Trimming at V came to 3 bases and at J to 3 bases, leaving 0 bases not matched to a gene. CDR3 DNA: TGCGCCAGCAGCTCAGGGGGCTACGAGCAGTACTTC. Translating it yields CASSSGGYEQYF.

For this clone: Other DNA sequences in this specimen translate into the identical CDR3. V is TRBV19 and J is TRBJ2-7, with D possibly being TRBD1 (6 bases). Germline V gene lookup returns CDR1 LNHDA and CDR2 SQIVND (reference sequence). Trimming removed 1 base at V and 1 base at J, with 8 bases between. CDR3 length: 14 amino acids. The CDR3 DNA reads TGTGCCAGTAGTATAGCGGACAGTTCCTACGAGCAGTACTTC. Translating gives CASSIADSSYEQYF.

The chain couples TRBV7-3 to TRBJ2-6, with 11 bases identical to TRBD2. The CDR3 is 19 amino acids. The ends lost 5 bases at V and 0 bases at J; junction bases unmatched: 9. Germline-derived CDR1 and CDR2 are SGHTA and FQGTGA. The CDR3 region has the DNA TGTGCCAGCAGCGCAAAAACTAGCGGGGGTATCTCTGGGGCCAACGTCCTGACTTTC. Protein product: CASSAKTSGGISGANVLTF.

This clone turned up a few times. The rearrangement joins TRBV27 to TRBJ2-7; maybe TRBD2 (6 bases). V dropped 9 bases and J dropped 0 bases, with 15 bases sitting between them. The CDR3 runs to 14 residues. Germline V gene sequence: CDR1 MNHEY, CDR2 SMNVEV (reference sequence). The DNA of the CDR3 is TGTGCCAGTATGACGCCCGGGAGCTCCTACGAGCAGTACTTC. It yields the protein CASMTPGSSYEQYF.

The chain couples TRBV7-9 to TRBJ1-5; 8 bases are a match to TRBD1. Losses at the gene ends were 0 bases for V and 4 bases for J; bases not matched to a gene: 2. The CDR3 spans 15 residues. CDR1 is SEHNR, CDR2 FQNEAQ, per germline (reference sequence). CDR3 protein: CASSLANRGNQPQHF. The CDR3 region has the DNA TGTGCCAGCAGCTTAGCCAACAGGGGGAATCAGCCCCAGCATTTT.

The chain carries TRBV11-3 and TRBJ2-5; D is undetermined. Looked up from germline, CDR1 is SGHNT and CDR2 is YENEEA. This CDR3 is built from 14 residues. V lost 2 bases and J lost 0, with 7 bases in between. The CDR3 region is CASSLWQDQETQYF. The CDR3, as DNA: TGTGCCAGCAGCTTATGGCAGGACCAAGAGACCCAGTACTTC. Full variable domain (remainder filled in from reference TRBV11-3 and TRBJ2-5): EAGVVQSPRYKIIEKKQPVAFWCNPISGHNTLYWYLQNLGQGPELLIRYENEEAVDDSQLPKDRFSAERLKGVDSTLKIQPAELGDSAVYLCASSLWQDQETQYFGPGTRLLVL.